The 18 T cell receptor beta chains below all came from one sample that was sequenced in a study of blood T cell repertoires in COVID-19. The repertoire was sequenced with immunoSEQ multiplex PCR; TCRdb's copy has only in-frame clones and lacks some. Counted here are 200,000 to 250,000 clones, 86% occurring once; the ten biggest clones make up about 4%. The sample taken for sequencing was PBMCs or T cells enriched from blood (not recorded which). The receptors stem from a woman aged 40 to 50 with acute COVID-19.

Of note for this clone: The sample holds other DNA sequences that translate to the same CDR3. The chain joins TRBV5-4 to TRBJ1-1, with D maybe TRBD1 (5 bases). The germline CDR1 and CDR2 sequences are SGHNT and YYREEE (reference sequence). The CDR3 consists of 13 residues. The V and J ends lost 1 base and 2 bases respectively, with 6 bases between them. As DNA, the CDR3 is TGTGCCAGCAGCTTGACAGGAAACACTGAAGCTTTCTTT. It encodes CASSLTGNTEAFF.

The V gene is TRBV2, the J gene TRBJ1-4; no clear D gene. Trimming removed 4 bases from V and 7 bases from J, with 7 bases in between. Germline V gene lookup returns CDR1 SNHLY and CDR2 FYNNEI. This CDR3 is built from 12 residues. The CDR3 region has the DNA TGTGCCAGCAGTGTAGGCGGTGAAAAACTGTTTTTT. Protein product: CASSVGGEKLFF.

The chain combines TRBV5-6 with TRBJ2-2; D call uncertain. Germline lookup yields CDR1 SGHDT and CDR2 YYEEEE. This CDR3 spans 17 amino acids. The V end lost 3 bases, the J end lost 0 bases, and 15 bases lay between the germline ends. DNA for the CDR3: TGTGCCAGCAGCTGGTTCGGAGAGACCGCGAACACCGGGGAGCTGTTTTTT. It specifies CASSWFGETANTGELFF.

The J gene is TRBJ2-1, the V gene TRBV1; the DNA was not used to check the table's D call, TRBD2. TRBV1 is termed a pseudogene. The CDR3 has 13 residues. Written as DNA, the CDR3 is TGCACCAGCAGCCAAGATCCGGGGAATGAGCAGTTCTTC. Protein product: CTSSQDPGNEQFF.

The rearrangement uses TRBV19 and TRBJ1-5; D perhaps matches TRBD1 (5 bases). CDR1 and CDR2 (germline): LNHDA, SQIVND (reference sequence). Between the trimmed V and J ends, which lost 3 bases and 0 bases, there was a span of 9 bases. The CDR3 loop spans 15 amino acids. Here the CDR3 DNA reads TGTGCCAGTAGTATGATAGACAGTAGCAATCAGCCCCAGCATTTT. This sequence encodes CASSMIDSSNQPQHF.

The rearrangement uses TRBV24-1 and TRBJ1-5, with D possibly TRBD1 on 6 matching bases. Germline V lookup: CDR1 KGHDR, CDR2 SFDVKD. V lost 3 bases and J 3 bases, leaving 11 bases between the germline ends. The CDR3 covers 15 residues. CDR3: CATSDNTGPNQPQHF. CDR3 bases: TGTGCCACCAGTGATAATACAGGGCCCAATCAGCCCCAGCATTTT.

This CDR3 is CASSQEGAGLYQETQYF. As DNA, the CDR3 is TGTGCCAGCAGCCAAGAGGGGGCAGGACTGTACCAAGAGACCCAGTACTTC. The chain links TRBV3-1 (or the pseudogene TRBV3-2) to TRBJ2-5; maybe TRBD1 (6 bases). The CDR3 runs to 17 residues. From germline, CDR1 is LGHDT and CDR2 YNNKEL (reference sequence). V was pared by 0 bases and J by 0 bases, with 14 bases between.

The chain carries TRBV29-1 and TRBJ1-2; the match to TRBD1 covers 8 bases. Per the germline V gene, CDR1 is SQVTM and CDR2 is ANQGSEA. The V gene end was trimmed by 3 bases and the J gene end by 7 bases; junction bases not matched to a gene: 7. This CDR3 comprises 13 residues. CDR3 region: CSVDRGRISGYTF. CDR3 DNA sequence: TGCAGCGTTGACAGGGGGCGGATCAGTGGCTACACCTTC. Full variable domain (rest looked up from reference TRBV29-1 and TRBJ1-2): SAVISQKPSRDICQRGTSLTIQCQVDSQVTMMFWYRQQPGQSLTLIATANQGSEATYESGFVIDKFPISRPNLTFSTLTVSNMSPEDSSIYLCSVDRGRISGYTFGSGTRLTVV.

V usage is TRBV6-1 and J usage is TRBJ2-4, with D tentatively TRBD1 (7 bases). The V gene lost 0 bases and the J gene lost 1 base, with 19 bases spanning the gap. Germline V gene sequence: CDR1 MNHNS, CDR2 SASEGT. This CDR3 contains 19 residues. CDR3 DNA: TGTGCCAGCAGTGAAGCGCACAGGGGACTCCTTGTCGCCAAAAACATTCAGTACTTC. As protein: CASSEAHRGLLVAKNIQYF.

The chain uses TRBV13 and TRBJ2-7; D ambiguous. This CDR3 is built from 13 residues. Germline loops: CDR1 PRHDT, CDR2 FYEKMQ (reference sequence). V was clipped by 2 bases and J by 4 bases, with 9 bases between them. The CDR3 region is CASSLIRDYEQYF. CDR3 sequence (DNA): TGTGCCAGCAGCTTAATACGAGATTACGAGCAGTACTTC.

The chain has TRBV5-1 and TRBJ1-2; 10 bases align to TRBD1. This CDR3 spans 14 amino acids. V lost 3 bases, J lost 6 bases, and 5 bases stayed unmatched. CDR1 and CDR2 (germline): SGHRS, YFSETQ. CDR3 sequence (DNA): TGCGCCAGCAGCTGGGGACAGGGGCGGGATGGCTACACCTTC. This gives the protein CASSWGQGRDGYTF.

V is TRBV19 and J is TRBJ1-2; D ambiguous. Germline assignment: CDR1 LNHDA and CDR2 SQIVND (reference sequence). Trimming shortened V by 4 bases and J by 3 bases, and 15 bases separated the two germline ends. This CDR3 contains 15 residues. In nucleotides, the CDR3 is TGTGCCAGTAGTACCGCCCACGGGTACGACTATGGCTACACCTTC. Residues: CASSTAHGYDYGYTF.

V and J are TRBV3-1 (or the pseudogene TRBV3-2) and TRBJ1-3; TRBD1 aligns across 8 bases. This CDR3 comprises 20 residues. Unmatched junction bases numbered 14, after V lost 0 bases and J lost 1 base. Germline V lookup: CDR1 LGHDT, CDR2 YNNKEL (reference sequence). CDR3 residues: CASSQEDRDSVDLSGNTIYF. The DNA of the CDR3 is TGTGCCAGCAGCCAAGAGGACAGGGATAGTGTGGATTTATCTGGAAACACCATATATTTT.

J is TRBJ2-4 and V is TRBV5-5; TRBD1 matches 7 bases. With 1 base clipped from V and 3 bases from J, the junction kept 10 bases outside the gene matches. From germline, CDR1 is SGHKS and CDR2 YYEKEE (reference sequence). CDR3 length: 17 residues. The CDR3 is CASSLPTDRVSKNIQYF. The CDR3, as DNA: TGTGCCAGCAGCTTGCCAACTGACAGGGTAAGCAAAAACATTCAGTACTTC. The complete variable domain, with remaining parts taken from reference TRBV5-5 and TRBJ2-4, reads DAGVTQSPTHLIKTRGQQVTLRCSPISGHKSVSWYQQVLGQGPQFIFQYYEKEERGRGNFPDRFSARQFPNYSSELNVNALLLGDSALYLCASSLPTDRVSKNIQYFGAGTRLSVL.

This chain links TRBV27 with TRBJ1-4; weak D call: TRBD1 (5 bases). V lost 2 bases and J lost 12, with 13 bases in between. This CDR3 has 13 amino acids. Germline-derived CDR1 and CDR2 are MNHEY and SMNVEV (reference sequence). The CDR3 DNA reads TGTGCCAGCAGTTTAATAGGAGGGGTGGAACTGTTTTTT. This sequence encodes CASSLIGGVELFF. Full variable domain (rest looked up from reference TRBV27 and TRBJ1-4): EAQVTQNPRYLITVTGKKLTVTCSQNMNHEYMSWYRQDPGLGLRQIYYSMNVEVTDKGDVPEGYKVSRKEKRNFPLILESPSPNQTSLYFCASSLIGGVELFFGSGTQLSVL.

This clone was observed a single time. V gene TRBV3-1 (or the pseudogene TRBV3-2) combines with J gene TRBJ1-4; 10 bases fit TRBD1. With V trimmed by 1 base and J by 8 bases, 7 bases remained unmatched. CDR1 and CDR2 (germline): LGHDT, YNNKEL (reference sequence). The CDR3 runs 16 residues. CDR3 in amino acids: CASSQGMGQGPEKLFF. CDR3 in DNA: TGTGCCAGCAGCCAAGGTATGGGACAGGGGCCCGAAAAACTGTTTTTT.

The CDR3 sequence is CAWISGGAHEQFF. As DNA, the CDR3 is TGTGCCTGGATCAGCGGGGGGGCCCATGAGCAGTTCTTC. The chain links TRBV30 to TRBJ2-1; 10 positions match TRBD2. The CDR3 extends over 13 amino acids. V was clipped by 4 bases and J by 8 bases; unmatched bases: 5. Germline V CDR1 and CDR2: GTSNPN, SVGIG (reference sequence).

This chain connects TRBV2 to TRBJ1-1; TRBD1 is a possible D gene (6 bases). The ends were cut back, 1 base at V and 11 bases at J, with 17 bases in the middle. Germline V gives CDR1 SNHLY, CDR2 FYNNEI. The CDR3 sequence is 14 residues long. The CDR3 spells CASSEVWAGDKAFF. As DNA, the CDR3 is TGTGCCAGCAGTGAAGTATGGGCAGGGGATAAGGCTTTCTTT.